The present TCR beta chain was sequenced within a study of T cells after yellow fever vaccination (dated by TCRdb to between 2018 and 2021). With respect to the entire study: The SMART-Seq v4 Ultra Low Input RNA kit was used to prepare libraries from fractions with low cell numbers. To follow T-cell clones before and after primary and booster YFV17D yellow fever vaccination, bulk TCR alpha and beta repertoires were sequenced over time. Two healthy male donors, one aged 18 to 30 and one aged 30 to 40 years, made up the cohort. Blood samples were taken at several timepoints before and after primary and secondary immunization, and bulk PBMC replicates and cell subsets were isolated.

The treatment or condition label, read with the paper, signifies: live attenuated yellow fever vaccine strain. PBMCs were isolated from peripheral blood using a standard Ficoll-Paque protocol. Dynabeads CD4 and CD8 positive selection kits were used to isolate the CD4 and CD8 T-cell fractions. RNA was extracted with TriZol from bulk PBMCs, CD4 and CD8 fractions, and dextramer-positive and dextramer-negative fractions. Findings and caveats that apply to the study as a whole: A small fraction of clonotypes appeared in both the CD4 and CD8 compartments, likely as a result of convergent recombination. Compared with the primary T-cell response, the secondary T-cell response was weaker but faster, peaking on day 5 rather than day 15. Because the study included only a couple of donors, the extent to which the findings can be generalized is limited. After the booster, most of the clones that had expanded following primary vaccination were detected again (roughly 97% of CD4 and roughly 90% of CD8), which suggests that memory was broadly maintained. FACS-sorted repertoires could contain abundant contaminating clonotypes from the bulk population, so computational filtering was required.

Including the terminal cysteine and phenylalanine, the CDR3 comprises 14 residues. Solely the CDR3 DNA is kept, with 42 bases framed from the first base. Trimming takes 4 bases from V and 3 bases from J, and the germline ends sit 12 bases apart. Reading the germline V gene (reference sequence) gives CDR1 DFQATT and CDR2 SNEGSKA. TCR cDNA was made using 5'RACE template switching, a step that added a universal primer site and unique molecular identifiers. Priming of cDNA synthesis was performed from both the TCR alpha and TCR beta constant segments. Library amplification involved two PCR steps, and the second step added sample barcodes and sequencing adapters. Sequencing of libraries was performed on Illumina HiSeq 2500 (2x100 bp) or NovaSeq (2x150 bp). For the original study's pipeline: MIGEC was used to demultiplex reads and collapse the reads into UMI consensus sequences, and MiXCR was used for V(D)J alignment. Vaccine-responding clonotypes were identified with edgeR using replicate PBMC samples, with FDR below 0.01 and a log2 fold change above 5 up to day 15 being required. Each bulk clonotype was labeled CD4 or CD8 based on which sequenced repertoire, CD4 or CD8, contained the clonotype at higher abundance. TCRdb passed the public sequencing reads through fastp at Q25 and MiXCR, retaining productive beta sequences. Each CDR3 protein gets just one entry, which takes the most common genes and DNA from the rows behind it. TCRdb, not the original authors, processed these V and J calls. The sample profile shows roughly 120,000 distinct CDR3 sequences; more than 6.5% of them were found once. The ten largest clones take up just under 2.5% of the sample.

This clonotype came up many times. No antigen is known for it. No base quality values were provided; no much bigger clone lies one nucleotide off. Sequencing used CD4+ T cells sorted from PBMCs, obtained less than 11 days after the first yellow fever vaccination. The V and J segments used are TRBV20-1 and TRBJ2-2; the D gene cannot be resolved reliably. The TCR originated in a man aged 18 to 30 who received the YFV17D yellow fever vaccine. The bases read TGCAGTGCTACCCGACTGGCCGACACCGGGGAGCTGTTTTTT. Its product reads: CSATRLADTGELFF.